These T cell receptor beta chains were read from a single sample in a study of blood T cell repertoires in COVID-19. The method was immunoSEQ multiplex PCR; TCRdb's version includes in-frame clones alone and lacks a portion of them. The sample records tens of thousands of clones, 89% being singletons. Sequenced material: peripheral blood. The receptors originated from a man between 65 and 85 years old with active COVID-19. Each CDR3 is given with its conserved first and last residue. D genes are given only for firm matches. Clone size is given for some rows only: seen once, a few or many times, or a class if the clone is expanded.

abundance: once; v_gene: TRBV5-1; d_gene: -; j_gene: TRBJ2-6; CDR3nt: TGCGCCAGCAGCTCCGAGGTTGGGGCCAACGTCCTGACTTTC; CDR3aa: CASSSEVGANVLTF
abundance: -; v_gene: TRBV6-5; d_gene: TRBD1; j_gene: TRBJ1-1; CDR3nt: TGTGCCAGCACTGGGACAGGGGCAATTGAAGCTTTCTTT; CDR3aa: CASTGTGAIEAFF
abundance: -; v_gene: TRBV6-6; d_gene: TRBD1; j_gene: TRBJ1-6; CDR3nt: TGTGCCAGCAGTTACTCCACAGGGGACCATTCACCCCTCCACTTT; CDR3aa: CASSYSTGDHSPLHF
abundance: once; v_gene: TRBV7-3; d_gene: -; j_gene: TRBJ2-6; CDR3nt: TGTGCCAGCAGCTCCGGGGGAGCCTCTGGGGCCAACGTCCTGACTTTC; CDR3aa: CASSSGGASGANVLTF
abundance: -; v_gene: TRBV19; d_gene: -; j_gene: TRBJ1-2; CDR3nt: TGTGCCAGTAGTCCGCGACAGGATACCTATGGCTACACCTTC; CDR3aa: CASSPRQDTYGYTF
abundance: once; v_gene: TRBV5-1; d_gene: -; j_gene: TRBJ2-1; CDR3nt: TGCGCCAGCAGCTTAGGCCAGGTGTACAATGAGCAGTTCTTC; CDR3aa: CASSLGQVYNEQFF
abundance: -; v_gene: TRBV10-2; d_gene: -; j_gene: TRBJ2-7; CDR3nt: TGCGCCAGCAGTGCCGGAGGGGGACAGACCTACGAGCAGTACTTC; CDR3aa: CASSAGGGQTYEQYF
abundance: -; v_gene: TRBV6-6; d_gene: -; j_gene: TRBJ1-5; CDR3nt: TGTGCCAGCACCCTTTCGGGGGGCAGCAATCAGCCCCAGCATTTT; CDR3aa: CASTLSGGSNQPQHF
abundance: once; v_gene: TRBV2; d_gene: -; j_gene: TRBJ1-6; CDR3nt: TGTGCCAGCATCGCGGACTTTCCTAATTCACCCCTCCACTTT; CDR3aa: CASIADFPNSPLHF
abundance: -; v_gene: TRBV7-3; d_gene: TRBD2; j_gene: TRBJ2-1; CDR3nt: TGTGCCAGCAGCCTTAGCGGGGGGGACCACAATGAGCAGTTCTTC; CDR3aa: CASSLSGGDHNEQFF
abundance: -; v_gene: TRBV27; d_gene: TRBD1; j_gene: TRBJ2-2; CDR3nt: TGTGCCAGCAGTCCCCAATATACAGGGGTTAGCACCGGGGAGCTGTTTTTT; CDR3aa: CASSPQYTGVSTGELFF
abundance: -; v_gene: TRBV7-6; d_gene: TRBD1; j_gene: TRBJ1-4; CDR3nt: TGTGCCAGCAGCTTAGAGGGACAGAGTAGGGAAAAACTGTTTTTT; CDR3aa: CASSLEGQSREKLFF
abundance: once; v_gene: TRBV11-2; d_gene: -; j_gene: TRBJ1-5; CDR3nt: TGTGCCAGCAGCCCTACGGCGGGTAGCAATCAGCCCCAGCATTTT; CDR3aa: CASSPTAGSNQPQHF
abundance: -; v_gene: TRBV3-1/TRBV3-2; d_gene: TRBD1; j_gene: TRBJ2-7; CDR3nt: TGTGCCAGCAGCCTCGGGACAGGCCCCTACGAGCAGTACTTC; CDR3aa: CASSLGTGPYEQYF
abundance: -; v_gene: TRBV19; d_gene: -; j_gene: TRBJ2-5; CDR3nt: TGTGCCAGTAGCCCCGGGACTCCTGGAGAGACCCAGTACTTC; CDR3aa: CASSPGTPGETQYF
abundance: -; v_gene: TRBV3-1/TRBV3-2; d_gene: -; j_gene: TRBJ2-1; CDR3nt: TGTGCCAGCAGCCATGTAGACTACAATGAGCAGTTCTTC; CDR3aa: CASSHVDYNEQFF
abundance: -; v_gene: TRBV4-1; d_gene: -; j_gene: TRBJ1-5; CDR3nt: TGCGCCAGCAGCCAAGATGGATGGGACACAAAGCATTTT; CDR3aa: CASSQDGWDTKHF
abundance: -; v_gene: TRBV4-1; d_gene: -; j_gene: TRBJ2-5; CDR3nt: TGCGCCAGCAGCTACCCTCGGGAGACCCAGTACTTC; CDR3aa: CASSYPRETQYF
abundance: -; v_gene: TRBV6-5; d_gene: -; j_gene: TRBJ2-6; CDR3nt: TGTGCCAGCAAGTCGAGTTCTGGGGCCAACGTCCTGACTTTC; CDR3aa: CASKSSSGANVLTF
abundance: -; v_gene: TRBV27; d_gene: TRBD1; j_gene: TRBJ2-5; CDR3nt: TGTGCCAGCAGTTTCCCAGACAGGGTACAAGAGACCCAGTACTTC; CDR3aa: CASSFPDRVQETQYF
abundance: few; v_gene: TRBV5-5; d_gene: TRBD1; j_gene: TRBJ2-7; CDR3nt: TGTGCCAGCAGCCCGGCCGGGACAGGGAGGTACGAGCAGTACTTC; CDR3aa: CASSPAGTGRYEQYF
abundance: -; v_gene: TRBV12-3/TRBV12-4; d_gene: -; j_gene: TRBJ1-4; CDR3nt: TGTGCCAGCAGTTTAGACCTGAGGGAAAAACTGTTTTTT; CDR3aa: CASSLDLREKLFF
abundance: once; v_gene: TRBV7-2; d_gene: TRBD2; j_gene: TRBJ2-3; CDR3nt: TGTGCCAGCAGGGAAAGCGGGGGGGCTTGGACAGATACGCAGTATTTT; CDR3aa: CASRESGGAWTDTQYF
abundance: -; v_gene: TRBV5-1; d_gene: TRBD1; j_gene: TRBJ2-5; CDR3nt: TGCGCCAGCAGCTCGCTACAGGGGGCGGCACAAGAGACCCAGTACTTC; CDR3aa: CASSSLQGAAQETQYF
abundance: -; v_gene: TRBV29-1; d_gene: -; j_gene: TRBJ1-1; CDR3nt: TGCAGCGGGACCTTCTCAGGGGCTGGTCAAGCTTTCTTT; CDR3aa: CSGTFSGAGQAFF
abundance: -; v_gene: TRBV19; d_gene: -; j_gene: TRBJ1-1; CDR3nt: TGTGCCAGTACGACGGGGGGGCTAAACACTGAAGCTTTCTTT; CDR3aa: CASTTGGLNTEAFF
abundance: few; v_gene: TRBV19; d_gene: TRBD1; j_gene: TRBJ1-1; CDR3nt: TGTGCCAGTAGTACGGCAGGGGGGAACACTGAAGCTTTCTTT; CDR3aa: CASSTAGGNTEAFF
abundance: -; v_gene: TRBV6-4; d_gene: -; j_gene: TRBJ1-5; CDR3nt: TGTGCCAGCAGTGTCGGAACAGGGAATTTTCAGCCCCAGCATTTT; CDR3aa: CASSVGTGNFQPQHF
abundance: -; v_gene: TRBV18; d_gene: TRBD1; j_gene: TRBJ1-2; CDR3nt: TGTGCCAGCTCGCCCCGGACAGGGATTAACTATGGCTACACCTTC; CDR3aa: CASSPRTGINYGYTF
abundance: -; v_gene: TRBV6-4; d_gene: TRBD1; j_gene: TRBJ2-3; CDR3nt: TGTGCCAGCAGTGAACAGGGGGTGGCAGATACGCAGTATTTT; CDR3aa: CASSEQGVADTQYF
abundance: -; v_gene: TRBV5-6; d_gene: -; j_gene: TRBJ2-7; CDR3nt: TGTGCCAGCAGCTTTGGACTGGACTCCTACGAGCAGTACTTC; CDR3aa: CASSFGLDSYEQYF
abundance: -; v_gene: TRBV11-3; d_gene: -; j_gene: TRBJ2-3; CDR3nt: TGTGCCAGCAGCTTAGACCCTAGCACAGATACGCAGTATTTT; CDR3aa: CASSLDPSTDTQYF
abundance: -; v_gene: TRBV5-8; d_gene: -; j_gene: TRBJ2-5; CDR3nt: TGTGCCAGCAGCTCCGTGGATCAGGGTGAGACCCAGTACTTC; CDR3aa: CASSSVDQGETQYF
abundance: -; v_gene: TRBV3-1/TRBV3-2; d_gene: TRBD2; j_gene: TRBJ2-3; CDR3nt: TGTGCCAGCAGCCAAGATCCTGAGCGGGGGTTCACAGATACGCAGTATTTT; CDR3aa: CASSQDPERGFTDTQYF
abundance: once; v_gene: TRBV6-5; d_gene: -; j_gene: TRBJ1-5; CDR3nt: TGTGCCAGCAGACCTACAGGGCTCAATCAGCCCCAGCATTTT; CDR3aa: CASRPTGLNQPQHF
abundance: -; v_gene: TRBV27; d_gene: -; j_gene: TRBJ1-5; CDR3nt: TGTGCCAGCAGTCCTACCCTCGGGACAACCCCGAGCAATCAGCCCCAGCATTTT; CDR3aa: CASSPTLGTTPSNQPQHF
abundance: -; v_gene: TRBV14; d_gene: -; j_gene: TRBJ1-4; CDR3nt: TGTGCCAGCAGCCGACAGAATGAAAAACTGTTTTTT; CDR3aa: CASSRQNEKLFF
abundance: -; v_gene: TRBV4-1; d_gene: -; j_gene: TRBJ1-2; CDR3nt: TGCGCCAGCAGCCTCTACAGACCGGGACAACCTAACTATGGCTACACCTTC; CDR3aa: CASSLYRPGQPNYGYTF
abundance: -; v_gene: TRBV7-2; d_gene: -; j_gene: TRBJ2-7; CDR3nt: TGTGCCAGCAGCGGCGGGTTTTACTACGAGCAGTACTTC; CDR3aa: CASSGGFYYEQYF
abundance: -; v_gene: TRBV4-1; d_gene: -; j_gene: TRBJ2-1; CDR3nt: TGCGCCAGCAGCCAGCTGGGAACCGGCCGGGGTCACAATGAGCAGTTCTTC; CDR3aa: CASSQLGTGRGHNEQFF
abundance: -; v_gene: TRBV6-2/TRBV6-3; d_gene: TRBD1; j_gene: TRBJ1-5; CDR3nt: TGTGCCAGCAGCCCCTCATCTTACAGGGGAAATCAGCCCCAGCATTTT; CDR3aa: CASSPSSYRGNQPQHF
abundance: -; v_gene: TRBV7-3; d_gene: -; j_gene: TRBJ2-3; CDR3nt: TGTGCCAGCAGCTCCCGAGCGAACACAGATACGCAGTATTTT; CDR3aa: CASSSRANTDTQYF
abundance: -; v_gene: TRBV6-5; d_gene: -; j_gene: TRBJ2-7; CDR3nt: TGTGCCAGCAGGAGGACAGACTCCAGTGCCGAGCAGTACTTC; CDR3aa: CASRRTDSSAEQYF
abundance: -; v_gene: TRBV27; d_gene: -; j_gene: TRBJ2-5; CDR3nt: TGTGCAACCAGGGTGCGACTCCGAGAGACCCAGTACTTC; CDR3aa: CATRVRLRETQYF
abundance: -; v_gene: TRBV5-1; d_gene: TRBD1; j_gene: TRBJ2-7; CDR3nt: TGCGCCAGCAGCGGGGGGACAGGGTCCAGGGAGCAGTACTTC; CDR3aa: CASSGGTGSREQYF
abundance: -; v_gene: TRBV5-5; d_gene: -; j_gene: TRBJ1-5; CDR3nt: TGTGCCAGCAGCTTGGCCCCCGAGCAGCCCCAGCATTTT; CDR3aa: CASSLAPEQPQHF
abundance: -; v_gene: TRBV10-1; d_gene: -; j_gene: TRBJ2-2; CDR3nt: TGCGCCAGCAGTTACCAGCGCACCGGGGAGCTGTTTTTT; CDR3aa: CASSYQRTGELFF
abundance: -; v_gene: TRBV11-2; d_gene: -; j_gene: TRBJ1-1; CDR3nt: TGTGCCAGCAGCTTAAAAGGGGGGGAAGGGGGCACTGAAGCTTTCTTT; CDR3aa: CASSLKGGEGGTEAFF
abundance: -; v_gene: TRBV10-3; d_gene: -; j_gene: TRBJ2-4; CDR3nt: TGTGCCATCAGCGACGGGATAATTCGAAACATTCAGTACTTC; CDR3aa: CAISDGIIRNIQYF
abundance: -; v_gene: TRBV7-9; d_gene: -; j_gene: TRBJ1-2; CDR3nt: TGTGCCAGCAGCTTAGATCGCGAGGGTTTGGGCTACACCTTC; CDR3aa: CASSLDREGLGYTF
abundance: -; v_gene: TRBV3-1/TRBV3-2; d_gene: -; j_gene: TRBJ1-1; CDR3nt: TGTGCCAGCAGCCCGAGACAGGTACGAGGCTCTGAAGCTTTCTTT; CDR3aa: CASSPRQVRGSEAFF
abundance: medium-sized; v_gene: TRBV6-1; d_gene: TRBD1; j_gene: TRBJ2-1; CDR3nt: TGTGCCAGCAGTGATCCTCCAGGGGGCGGTGAGGATGAGCAGTTCTTC; CDR3aa: CASSDPPGGGEDEQFF
abundance: -; v_gene: TRBV9; d_gene: -; j_gene: TRBJ1-5; CDR3nt: TGTGCCAGCAGCCCTCAAGGGGGAAGGGGTTCTAGCAATCAGCCCCAGCATTTT; CDR3aa: CASSPQGGRGSSNQPQHF